The clone carrying this T cell receptor (beta chain) has ten or more counts. Its antigen is not identified. CDR1 SGHRS and CDR2 YFSETQ come from the germline V gene. This CDR3 has 14 amino acids. V lost 1 base, J lost 5 bases, and 10 bases lay in between. Sequenced by immunoSEQ multiplex PCR; TCRdb stores in-frame clones only, minus some. The sample has under 95,000 clones; about 90% are singletons. These data are taken from a study of OX40 agonist ivuxolimab in advanced cancers. General study points: More expanded clones were seen, on average, in CD8+ T cells than in CD4+.

This sequence was found in an adult with an advanced solid tumor such as melanoma, head and neck, liver or kidney cancer. V and J are TRBV5-1 and TRBJ2-1, with a tentative D call TRBD1 (5 bases). Sequencing was performed on CD4+ or CD8+ T cells sorted from blood, taken in a trial of the OX40 agonist ivuxolimab. CDR3 sequence reads: CASSLRSRDNEQFF. The CDR3 nucleotides read TGCGCCAGCAGCTTGCGGTCCAGGGACAATGAGCAGTTCTTC.